This T cell receptor beta chain was documented in a study of regulatory T cells in long-lasting Graves disease. In its sample, this clonotype was seen a few times. The sample's time point: newly diagnosed GD, antithyroid drugs for less than 3 months. TCR sequences were obtained from RNA taken from PBMCs. Building of the TCR beta libraries involved iRepertoire HTBI primers and Arm-PCR of CDR3 regions. As processed by the authors: Taken together, the samples had 60 or so TRBV and approximately 13 TRBJ segments identified. Via MiXCR, TCRdb re-called the multiplex PCR reads, giving one row per CDR3 protein. The V and J calls come from TCRdb's annotation, not from the publication. The profile shows just over 600,000 distinct CDR3 sequences, less than 20% of them singletons. V gave up 6 bases and J gave up 3 bases; unmatched junction bases: 6. CDR3 length: 16 amino acids. The germline V gene has CDR1 LNHDA and CDR2 SQIVND (reference sequence).

The sample was also linked to a second study, of T cells in Graves' hyperthyroidism and ophthalmopathy. This second study notes: When the TCR CDR3 underwent first-round RT-PCR, the HTBI primer set was used.

The sequences come from peripheral blood mononuclear cells (PBMCs), collected at new diagnosis, from a patient treated with antithyroid drugs. This chain uses TRBV19 with TRBJ2-1, with TRBD2 matching 12 bases. The receptor comes from a woman aged 25 to 45 with Graves disease. The CDR3 DNA reads TGTGCCAGTAGCCACTCGGGACTAGCGGGCTACAATGAGCAGTTCTTC. Its protein product is CASSHSGLAGYNEQFF.